This TCR beta chain was captured by sequencing in a study of a mutant IDH1 vaccine in newly diagnosed glioma. Overall study: Patients got their first vaccination 4-6 weeks after radiotherapy alone, or with temozolomide cycles. The therapy given earlier, which was standard therapy, consisted of radiotherapy, temozolomide, or both, and most of the patients received both.

Notes on this clone: The target antigen is unknown.

Profiling relied on immunoSEQ multiplex PCR, and the TCRdb table lists in-frame clones only, not all of them. The sample includes approximately 60,000 clones, roughly nine tenths seen only once; the top ten take roughly 1.5%. Germline V gene lookup returns CDR1 SGHRS and CDR2 YFSETQ. V was clipped by 4 bases and J by 6 bases, with 12 bases between them. This CDR3 spans 13 amino acids. Time point meaning: week 35, safety follow-up. What each vaccine dose contained was 300 ug of mutant IDH1 20-mer peptide, accompanied by topical imiquimod. Weeks 1, 3, 5, 7, 11, 15, 19 and 23 were when patients received their eight vaccinations. Each astrocytoma in the donors was new, WHO grade 3 or 4, IDH1-mutant and ATRX-lost.

The material was PBMCs, obtained from a glioma patient whose treatment included an IDH1 peptide vaccine. The chain employs TRBV5-1 and TRBJ2-3; no definite D call. The TCR sequence derives from a man aged 35 to 55 with glioma. CDR3 sequence (DNA): TGCGCCAGCAGCCCCTCCAGAAGGGATACGCAGTATTTT. Amino acids: CASSPSRRDTQYF.